This section outlines one T cell receptor beta chain sequence together with its context. In the authors' workflow: Amplified reference gene primers provided the basis for estimating nucleated cell counts. Only in-frame clones appear in the TCRdb table, and some are missing; sequencing was by immunoSEQ multiplex PCR. The V and J calls and clone size were taken over from that table, and D and trimming were inferred from the DNA. The sample includes 25,000 to 35,000 clones, roughly 90% of them seen just once. V dropped 4 bases and J dropped 8; count of bases not matched to a gene: 9. The CDR3 consists of 14 residues. CDR1 and CDR2 from the germline V gene are SGHRS and YFSETQ. These data belong to a study of blood T cell repertoires in COVID-19. Study in general: COVID-19 samples, acute and convalescent, were from the United States, Italy and Spain. From T cells, B-cell-depleted T cells, or PBMCs came the material, which was cDNA or gDNA.

Sequenced material: peripheral blood. This TCR was sampled from a human donor with active COVID-19. The donor label of this sample is uncertain. The V call is TRBV5-1, the J call TRBJ2-1, with 7 positions matching TRBD2. CDR3 DNA sequence: TGCGCCAGCAGCCCGACCACTAGCGCCTATGAGCAGTTCTTC. This translates into CASSPTTSAYEQFF.